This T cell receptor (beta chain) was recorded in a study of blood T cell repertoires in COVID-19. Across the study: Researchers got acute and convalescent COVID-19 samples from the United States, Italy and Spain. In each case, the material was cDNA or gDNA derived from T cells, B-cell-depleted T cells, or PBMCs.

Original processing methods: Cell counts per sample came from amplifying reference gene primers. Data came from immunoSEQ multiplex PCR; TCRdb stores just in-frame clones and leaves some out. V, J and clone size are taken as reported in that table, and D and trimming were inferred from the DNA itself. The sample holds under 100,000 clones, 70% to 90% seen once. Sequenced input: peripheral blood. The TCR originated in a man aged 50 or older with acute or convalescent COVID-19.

CDR3 in DNA: TGTGCCAGCAGTTACTCCATGAACACTGAAGCTTTCTTT. As protein: CASSYSMNTEAFF. This chain connects TRBV2 to TRBJ1-1, with D hard to call. The CDR3 has 13 amino acids. The germline gives CDR1 SNHLY, CDR2 FYNNEI. Trimming took off 5 bases at V and 0 bases at J, with 7 bases between the two ends.